One sample yielded the 32 T cell receptor beta chains listed below, sequenced in a study of cytomegalovirus exposure and HLA in healthy donors. The PCR made use of 60 Vbeta and 13 Jbeta primers. Sequenced by immunoSEQ multiplex PCR; TCRdb stores in-frame clones only, minus some. The sample holds 180,000 or so clones, over 60% seen once. Specimen: PBMCs. These receptors all come from a man aged 45-65 years in good health and CMV-seropositive.

This chain links TRBV5-1 with TRBJ2-4, with 12 positions matching TRBD1. Per germline, CDR1 SGHRS and CDR2 YFSETQ. CDR3 size: 17 residues. V lost 4 bases and J lost 6; bases outside the gene matches: 11. In DNA form, the CDR3 reads TGCGCCAGCAGCCCGGGGACAGGGGGCGCAAGGGGAAACATTCAGTACTTC. Amino acid sequence: CASSPGTGGARGNIQYF.

The rearrangement joins TRBV2 to TRBJ1-3, with 9 positions matching TRBD1. Germline assignment: CDR1 SNHLY and CDR2 FYNNEI. This CDR3 region has 14 residues. Germline trimming cut 4 bases from V and 4 bases from J; bases unmatched to any gene: 2. The CDR3 loop is CASSGQGGGNTIYF. In nucleotides, the CDR3 is TGTGCCAGCAGTGGACAGGGGGGCGGAAACACCATATATTTT. Based on the CDR3 plus reference TRBV2 and TRBJ1-3, the full variable domain is EPEVTQTPSHQVTQMGQEVILRCVPISNHLYFYWYRQILGQKVEFLVSFYNNEISEKSEIFDDQFSVERPDGSNFTLKIRSTKLEDSAMYFCASSGQGGGNTIYFGEGSWLTVV.

The chain employs TRBV12-5 and TRBJ1-2, with unresolved D. The CDR3 covers 13 residues. Germline V gives CDR1 LGHNT, CDR2 FRNRAP. V lost 1 base and J lost 4, with 7 bases in between. The CDR3 loop reads CASGLAGTYGYTF. CDR3 nucleotides: TGTGCTAGTGGTTTGGCAGGTACCTATGGCTACACCTTC.

J is TRBJ2-3 and V is TRBV7-3, with 9 bases lining up with TRBD2. This CDR3 region has 16 residues. With 5 bases clipped from V and 1 base from J, the junction kept 7 bases outside the gene matches. CDR1 and CDR2 (germline): SGHTA, FQGTGA. The CDR3 DNA sequence: TGTGCCAGCAGCCTTTTAGCGGGGGCGGGCACAGATACGCAGTATTTT. Translation gives CASSLLAGAGTDTQYF.

The chain uses TRBV20-1 and TRBJ2-1, with unresolved D. Germline V CDR1 and CDR2: DFQATT, SNEGSKA (reference sequence). The germline V and J ends were trimmed by 7 bases and 4 bases, with 8 bases remaining between them. CDR3 length: 11 residues. The CDR3 nucleotides are TGCAGTGTCGACACTTACAATGAGCAGTTCTTC. It specifies CSVDTYNEQFF.

The CDR3 loop reads CASSDYTEGHGYTF. As DNA, the CDR3 is TGTGCCAGCAGTGACTACACTGAGGGTCATGGCTACACCTTC. The chain carries TRBV6-1 and TRBJ1-2; D is ambiguous. Trimming removed 3 bases from V and 6 bases from J, with 14 bases in between. Germline loops: CDR1 MNHNS, CDR2 SASEGT. The CDR3 totals 14 residues.

This rearrangement joins TRBV6-5 to TRBJ2-7, with D tentatively TRBD2 (5 bases). Trimming pared 0 bases from V and 6 bases from J, leaving 18 bases between. The CDR3 has 16 residues. Germline CDR1 reads MNHEY; CDR2 reads SVGAGI. CDR3 amino acids: CASSYSRAGWGSEQYF. CDR3 sequence (DNA): TGTGCCAGCAGTTACTCGAGGGCCGGATGGGGAAGCGAGCAGTACTTC.

Comments on this clone: At one boundary the junction diverges from the germline segment, which might be a read error. The rearrangement joins TRBV5-6 to TRBJ2-3; 9 nucleotides agree with TRBD1. Per germline, CDR1 SGHDT and CDR2 YYEEEE. The CDR3 is made up of 13 amino acids. The CDR3 region is CASSPGTGGTDTF. The DNA for the CDR3 is TGTGCCAGCAGCCCAGGTACAGGGGGCACAGATACGTTT.

This clone was picked up a small number of times. The V gene is TRBV6-5, the J gene TRBJ1-2; D perhaps matches TRBD1 (5 bases). Trimming removed 7 bases from V and 4 bases from J, with 19 bases in between. From germline, CDR1 is MNHEY and CDR2 SVGAGI. CDR3 length equals 15 residues. CDR3 loop: CASTQTGGLTYGYTF. The CDR3 region has the DNA TGTGCCAGCACCCAGACGGGGGGTCTAACCTATGGCTACACCTTC.

The table lists this clone with a few counts. The CDR3, as DNA: TGTGCCAGTAGTACATTGGGGGGGACAGGGGGCATCTATGGCTACACCTTC. It translates to CASSTLGGTGGIYGYTF. The V call is TRBV19, the J call TRBJ1-2; 12 positions match TRBD1. CDR1 LNHDA and CDR2 SQIVND come from the germline V gene (reference sequence). The CDR3 has 17 amino acids. The V gene end was trimmed by 4 bases and the J gene end by 4 bases; junction bases not matched to a gene: 10.

This clone was counted between two and nine times. J is TRBJ1-6 and V is TRBV27; D unresolved. V lost 6 bases to trimming and J lost 6 bases, with 12 bases between them. Germline V lookup: CDR1 MNHEY, CDR2 SMNVEV (reference sequence). The CDR3 length is 14 residues. CDR3: CASRNQVFNSPLHF. CDR3 nucleotide sequence: TGTGCCAGCAGAAATCAGGTCTTTAATTCACCCCTCCACTTT.

This clone was observed a handful of times. This chain uses TRBV7-9 with TRBJ1-5; D is ambiguous. This CDR3 comprises 12 residues. Germline CDR1 and CDR2: SEHNR and FQNEAQ (reference sequence). V was cut by 0 bases and J by 8 bases, with 5 bases left in between. The DNA of the CDR3 is TGTGCCAGCAGCTTAGCGCGTGAGCCCCAGCATTTT. Translated, it gives CASSLAREPQHF.

This sequence joins TRBV10-3 and TRBJ1-4; TRBD1 is a possible D gene (5 bases). Trimming removed 10 bases from V and 0 bases from J, with 15 bases in between. Germline V CDR1 and CDR2: ENHRY, SYGVKD. This CDR3 is built from 15 residues. DNA for the CDR3: TGTGCCAGCCGGCCCAGGGAGGCAACTAATGAAAAACTGTTTTTT. The encoded protein is CASRPREATNEKLFF.

This rearrangement joins TRBV5-1 to TRBJ2-1; 8 bases agree with TRBD2. The CDR3 runs 14 residues. The germline V gene encodes CDR1 SGHRS and CDR2 YFSETQ. Trimming cost V 6 bases and J 9 bases; bases outside gene matches: 11. CDR3 nucleotide sequence: TGCGCCAGCACCGGACCGGGGACTAGGAGTGAGCAGTTCTTC. The encoded protein is CASTGPGTRSEQFF.

In its sample, this clone was seen once. Distinct nucleotide sequences in the sample also encode this CDR3. The chain links TRBV11-2 to TRBJ1-1, with a tentative D call TRBD1 (5 bases). The CDR3 has 13 amino acids. The germline V gene encodes CDR1 SGHAT and CDR2 FQNNGV. V gave up 5 bases and J gave up 1 base, with 8 bases separating them. The CDR3 DNA sequence: TGTGCCAGCAGCCAGCAGGGGAACACTGAAGCTTTCTTT. It yields the protein CASSQQGNTEAFF.

CDR3 region: CASSRFSNGGSYEQYF. The CDR3 DNA reads as TGTGCCAGCAGCCGTTTCTCTAACGGGGGCTCCTACGAGCAGTACTTC. The rearrangement uses TRBV7-8 and TRBJ2-7, with D tentatively TRBD2 (6 bases). The germline V and J ends were trimmed by 5 bases and 0 bases, with 17 bases remaining between them. The CDR3 consists of 16 residues. Germline CDR1 SGHVS, CDR2 FQNEAQ.

This clone was seen only once. The chain is built from TRBV5-1 and TRBJ2-3, with D possibly being TRBD2 (6 bases). V was clipped by 4 bases and J by 0 bases, with 9 bases between them. There are 14 residues in the CDR3. In germline, CDR1 is SGHRS, CDR2 YFSETQ. The CDR3, as DNA: TGCGCCAGCAGCCTCGGGACTAGCACAGATACGCAGTATTTT. This codes for CASSLGTSTDTQYF.

The chain uses TRBV5-6 and TRBJ1-1, with D tentatively TRBD1 (5 bases). V lost 4 bases and J 6 bases, leaving 13 bases between the germline ends. CDR3 length: 13 residues. Per germline, CDR1 SGHDT and CDR2 YYEEEE. CDR3 sequence: CASSPGGGAEAFF. Written as DNA, the CDR3 is TGTGCCAGCAGCCCGGGGGGGGGAGCTGAAGCTTTCTTT.

This clone appeared a single time. V gene TRBV5-5 combines with J gene TRBJ1-2; 8 nucleotides line up with TRBD1. The CDR3 has 14 amino acids. Germline V gene sequence: CDR1 SGHKS, CDR2 YYEKEE (reference sequence). The ends lost 4 bases at V and 4 bases at J; junction bases unmatched: 6. The CDR3 sequence is CASSQPTGAYGYTF. The DNA for the CDR3 is TGTGCCAGCAGCCAACCGACAGGGGCCTATGGCTACACCTTC.

This clone was seen a handful of times. The chain employs TRBV28 and TRBJ2-7; D is unresolved. This CDR3 contains 15 residues. The V end lost 3 bases, the J end lost 7 bases, and 19 bases lay between the germline ends. Per germline, CDR1 MDHEN and CDR2 SYDVKM. CDR3 residues: CASSFNRANWWEQYV. CDR3 nucleotide sequence: TGTGCCAGCAGTTTCAACCGGGCCAACTGGTGGGAGCAGTACGTC.

The V call is TRBV10-2, the J call TRBJ2-5; 8 bases agree with TRBD1. Losses at the gene ends were 6 bases for V and 5 bases for J; bases not matched to a gene: 8. The CDR3 has 14 residues. Germline CDR1 reads WSHSY; CDR2 reads SAAADI. Here the CDR3 DNA reads TGCGCCAGCAGGCAGGGGGCGCGGGTGGAGACCCAGTACTTC. Protein: CASRQGARVETQYF.

The V and J genes are TRBV5-1 and TRBJ2-3; D is ambiguous. The germline V and J ends were trimmed by 7 bases and 2 bases, with 8 bases remaining between them. This CDR3 is 12 amino acids long. From germline, CDR1 is SGHRS and CDR2 YFSETQ. The CDR3 here is CASWANTDTQYF. CDR3 DNA: TGCGCCAGCTGGGCCAACACAGATACGCAGTATTTT.

This clone was observed a handful of times. The V and J genes are TRBV7-2 and TRBJ1-1; D gene unclear. The V gene lost 5 bases and the J gene lost 3 bases, with 10 bases spanning the gap. From germline, CDR1 is SGHTA and CDR2 FQGNSA. CDR3 length equals 13 residues. CDR3 amino acids: CASSVLRDTEAFF. The DNA of the CDR3 is TGTGCCAGCAGCGTCCTTAGAGACACTGAAGCTTTCTTT.

The CDR3 DNA reads as TGTGCCAGCAGTCGGACAGGGGGAACCACCTTC. Protein product: CASSRTGGTTF. The chain has TRBV28 and TRBJ1-2; 10 nucleotides align to TRBD1. Per the germline V gene, CDR1 is MDHEN and CDR2 is SYDVKM. Trimming at V came to 5 bases and at J to 13 bases, leaving 4 bases not matched to a gene. The CDR3 is made up of 11 amino acids.

This clone has only a few counts. The rearrangement links TRBV4-2 to TRBJ2-5, with TRBD1 identical over 8 bases. CDR1 and CDR2 (germline): LGHNA, YNFKEQ. V shed 4 bases, J shed 0 bases, and the junction held 19 bases outside the gene matches. CDR3 length equals 20 residues. The CDR3 reads CASSPLKWQGANLYQETQYF. The CDR3 nucleotides read TGTGCCAGCAGCCCACTCAAATGGCAGGGGGCAAACTTATACCAAGAGACCCAGTACTTC.

V is TRBV4-1 and J is TRBJ2-2; 7 bases are a match to TRBD2. From germline, CDR1 is MGHRA and CDR2 YSYEKL. The CDR3 sequence is 15 residues long. V dropped 4 bases and J dropped 3; count of bases not matched to a gene: 5. This chain's CDR3 is CASSPQAGYTGELFF. CDR3 nucleotide sequence: TGCGCCAGCAGCCCCCAAGCGGGGTACACCGGGGAGCTGTTTTTT.

V usage is TRBV4-2 and J usage is TRBJ2-3; 14 bases match TRBD2. Germline assignment: CDR1 LGHNA and CDR2 YNFKEQ. The CDR3 contains 15 residues. Trimming at V came to 5 bases and at J to 5 bases, leaving 3 bases not matched to a gene. CDR3 protein: CASSAGTSGGDTQYF. The CDR3 nucleotides read TGTGCCAGCAGCGCCGGGACTAGCGGGGGAGATACGCAGTATTTT.

The chain recombines TRBV28 with TRBJ1-2; no clear D. CDR3 length equals 14 residues. In germline, CDR1 is MDHEN, CDR2 SYDVKM. Trimming stripped 1 base from V and 2 bases from J, with 8 bases between. CDR3 region: CASSLLAGNYGYTF. The CDR3 nucleotides are TGTGCCAGCAGTTTATTAGCCGGAAACTATGGCTACACCTTC.

V and J are TRBV4-1 and TRBJ1-1; 7 bases line up with TRBD1. V shed 6 bases, J shed 2 bases, and the junction held 15 bases outside the gene matches. The CDR3 totals 17 residues. Germline V gives CDR1 MGHRA, CDR2 YSYEKL. The CDR3 region has the DNA TGCGCCAGCAGGAATATGCAGACAGGGAGAATAAACACTGAAGCTTTCTTT. It codes for CASRNMQTGRINTEAFF.

The chain employs TRBV5-5 and TRBJ1-5; TRBD1 matches 9 bases. The CDR3 sequence is 17 residues long. J gave up 4 bases and V 4 bases, and 12 bases lay outside the gene matches. Germline assignment: CDR1 SGHKS and CDR2 YYEKEE (reference sequence). DNA of the CDR3: TGTGCCAGCAGCGTAACCTTAGGGACAGGGAATAATCAGCCCCAGCATTTT. Translating gives CASSVTLGTGNNQPQHF. Variable domain in full (rest from reference TRBV5-5 and TRBJ1-5): DAGVTQSPTHLIKTRGQQVTLRCSPISGHKSVSWYQQVLGQGPQFIFQYYEKEERGRGNFPDRFSARQFPNYSSELNVNALLLGDSALYLCASSVTLGTGNNQPQHFGDGTRLSIL.

The V call is TRBV9, the J call TRBJ1-2, with 11 bases lining up with TRBD1. Germline CDR1 reads SGDLS; CDR2 reads YYNGEE. The CDR3 extends over 14 amino acids. J gave up 4 bases and V 4 bases, and 3 bases lay outside the gene matches. The CDR3 is CASSRDRGGYGYTF. In DNA, the CDR3 is TGTGCCAGCAGCCGGGACAGGGGGGGCTATGGCTACACCTTC.

This chain joins TRBV30 and TRBJ2-5, with TRBD1 as a possible D gene (5 bases). In germline, CDR1 is GTSNPN, CDR2 SVGIG (reference sequence). CDR3 size: 13 residues. Trimming left V 1 base short and J 4 bases short, with 10 bases between. CDR3 nucleotide sequence: TGTGCCTGGAGTGCCCAGGGTCGAGAGACCCAGTACTTC. Protein product: CAWSAQGRETQYF. The full variable domain, completed using reference TRBV30 and TRBJ2-5, is SQTIHQWPATLVQPVGSPLSLECTVEGTSNPNLYWYRQAAGRGLQLLFYSVGIGQISSEVPQNLSASRPQDRQFILSSKKLLLSDSGFYLCAWSAQGRETQYFGPGTRLLVL.